This T cell receptor (beta chain) was captured in a study of radiation and T cells in renal cell carcinoma. Study conclusions and caveats: Without pretreatment biopsies, baseline tumor clonotype presence was undetermined.

Germline loops: CDR1 SQVTM, CDR2 ANQGSEA. CDR3 length: 16 residues. J gave up 2 bases and V 6 bases, and 7 bases lay outside the gene matches. The assay was immunoSEQ multiplex PCR, and TCRdb's table has in-frame clones only and misses some. The profile covers 100,000 to 150,000 clones, with roughly 85% appearing a single time and about 3% taken by the ten largest. Specified time point: baseline pretreatment blood. Treatment in this sample: 15 Gy SBRT to primary tumor, nephrectomy 4 weeks later. Radiation-treated patients gave blood at baseline, week 2 and week 4. This renal cell carcinoma was of the clear cell type. As for this clone: Its antigen is unknown.

This clonotype was obtained from a woman between 55 and 75 years old with renal cell carcinoma. Here the sequenced sample was blood, taken from a patient whose treatment included radiotherapy and nephrectomy. V usage is TRBV29-1 and J usage is TRBJ2-1; TRBD2 matches at 13 bases. CDR3 sequence reads: CSVTGLAGATYNEQFF. DNA of the CDR3: TGCAGCGTAACAGGACTAGCGGGAGCCACCTACAATGAGCAGTTCTTC.